Shown below are 28 T cell receptor beta chains from a single sample sequenced in a study of T cell responses to AZD1222 COVID-19 vaccine. Sequenced by immunoSEQ multiplex PCR; TCRdb stores in-frame clones only, minus some. Among some 160,000 clones listed, just over 90% were seen once. This material consisted of peripheral blood, taken 28 days after the second AZD1222 dose. The source is an adult who received the AZD1222 COVID-19 vaccine.

The chain links TRBV15 to TRBJ2-3, with 8 bases that match TRBD1. The germline V gene has CDR1 LNHNV and CDR2 YYDKDF (reference sequence). Trimming removed 3 bases from V and 3 bases from J; junction bases left unmatched: 8. The CDR3 sequence is 16 residues long. CDR3 DNA: TGTGCCACCAGCAGGGAAACAGGGGGTTGGACAGATACGCAGTATTTT. It yields the protein CATSRETGGWTDTQYF.

The chain links TRBV30 to TRBJ2-1, with D possibly matching TRBD2 (6 bases). This CDR3 is 15 amino acids long. V gave up 4 bases and J gave up 0 bases, with 13 bases separating them. Germline V gene lookup returns CDR1 GTSNPN and CDR2 SVGIG (reference sequence). The CDR3 loop reads CAWKEGMISYNEQFF. In DNA, the CDR3 is TGTGCCTGGAAGGAGGGTATGATCTCCTACAATGAGCAGTTCTTC.

This chain joins TRBV3-1 (or the pseudogene TRBV3-2) and TRBJ2-7; 11 bases agree with TRBD1. V shed 4 bases, J shed 5 bases, and the junction held 4 bases outside the gene matches. The CDR3 loop spans 14 amino acids. CDR1 LGHDT and CDR2 YNNKEL come from the germline V gene (reference sequence). The DNA for the CDR3 is TGTGCCAGCAGCCTTCTGGACAGGGGGCACGAGCAGTACTTC. Amino acids: CASSLLDRGHEQYF.

The chain uses TRBV4-2 and TRBJ2-3, with TRBD2 identical over 7 bases. V shed 0 bases, J shed 4 bases, and the junction held 13 bases outside the gene matches. There are 18 residues in the CDR3. Looked up from germline, CDR1 is LGHNA and CDR2 is YNFKEQ. The CDR3 DNA sequence: TGTGCCAGCAGCCAAGATCTCTGGGCGGGAGAAATGGCAGATACGCAGTATTTT. It is translated as CASSQDLWAGEMADTQYF.

The CDR3: CASSLTAGKSYNSPLHF. The DNA for the CDR3 is TGTGCCAGCAGCTTAACGGCAGGGAAGTCTTATAATTCACCCCTCCACTTT. This rearrangement joins TRBV7-3 to TRBJ1-6, with a weak D call TRBD1 (5 bases). Germline V CDR1 and CDR2: SGHTA, FQGTGA. The CDR3 is made up of 17 amino acids. The V gene lost 0 bases and the J gene lost 4 bases, with 13 bases spanning the gap.

This chain uses TRBV2 with TRBJ1-4; perhaps TRBD1 as D (5 bases). Trimming pared 3 bases from V and 6 bases from J, leaving 14 bases between. The germline gives CDR1 SNHLY, CDR2 FYNNEI. The length of the CDR3 is 15 residues. The CDR3 bases are TGTGCCAGCAGTGATGTGTGGGGCGAGGATGAAAAACTGTTTTTT. It translates to CASSDVWGEDEKLFF.

The chain couples TRBV4-2 to TRBJ1-4; 9 positions agree with TRBD1. V shed 4 bases and J 4 bases; nucleotides not matched to a gene: 16. This CDR3 is 19 amino acids long. Germline-derived CDR1 and CDR2 are LGHNA and YNFKEQ. The CDR3 sequence is CASSLYLTGGWGINEKLFF. The CDR3 nucleotides read TGTGCCAGCAGCCTATACCTGACAGGGGGTTGGGGAATTAATGAAAAACTGTTTTTT.

The rearrangement uses TRBV5-1 and TRBJ1-2; no definite D call. The V gene lost 4 bases and the J gene lost 0 bases, with 10 bases spanning the gap. The CDR3 is made up of 14 amino acids. Germline CDR1 reads SGHRS; CDR2 reads YFSETQ. In DNA form, the CDR3 reads TGCGCCAGCAGCCCCCGGACCGCTAACTATGGCTACACCTTC. Its translation: CASSPRTANYGYTF.

This rearrangement joins TRBV7-3 to TRBJ1-1; the D is unclear. V lost 5 bases, J lost 0 bases, and 7 bases lay in between. The CDR3 extends over 13 amino acids. Germline CDR1 and CDR2: SGHTA and FQGTGA. CDR3 nucleotides: TGTGCCAGCAGCCTGCAGATGAACACTGAAGCTTTCTTT. Its translation: CASSLQMNTEAFF.

The chain employs TRBV18 and TRBJ1-2; D remains ambiguous. Germline assignment: CDR1 KGHSH and CDR2 LQKENI. This CDR3 has 16 amino acids. Deletions cut 2 bases from V and 2 bases from J, with 15 bases between. The CDR3 DNA reads as TGTGCCAGCTCACCAAGTTTGGGGAGATTGAACTATGGCTACACCTTC. Protein sequence: CASSPSLGRLNYGYTF.

The V call is TRBV9, the J call TRBJ2-2, with D unclear. The CDR3 spans 13 residues. Germline V lookup: CDR1 SGDLS, CDR2 YYNGEE. Trimming stripped 4 bases from V and 4 bases from J, with 8 bases between. CDR3 residues: CASSPLPTGELFF. The CDR3 region has the DNA TGTGCCAGCAGCCCCCTACCCACCGGGGAGCTGTTTTTT.

CDR3 bases: TGTGCCAGCAGCCTGGTGGGGGACTCCTACAATGAGCAGTTCTTC. Translation: CASSLVGDSYNEQFF. This rearrangement joins TRBV5-4 to TRBJ2-1, with D possibly called TRBD1 or TRBD2 (5 bases each). This CDR3 spans 15 amino acids. V shed 4 bases and J shed 0 bases, with 11 bases lying between them. The germline V gene has CDR1 SGHNT and CDR2 YYREEE (reference sequence).

Comment on this clone: The identical CDR3 is also encoded by other nucleotide sequences in the sample. CDR3 region: CASSLGQGNQPQHF. The CDR3, as DNA: TGTGCCAGCAGCTTGGGACAGGGTAATCAGCCCCAGCATTTT. The chain joins TRBV7-9 to TRBJ1-5, with TRBD1 matching over 9 bases. Trimming cost V 3 bases and J 4 bases; bases outside gene matches: 1. Germline CDR1 and CDR2: SEHNR and FQNEAQ (reference sequence). This CDR3 spans 14 amino acids. The whole variable domain, filled in from reference TRBV7-9 and TRBJ1-5, reads DTGVSQNPRHKITKRGQNVTFRCDPISEHNRLYWYRQTLGQGPEFLTYFQNEAQLEKSRLLSDRFSAERPKGSFSTLEIQRTEQGDSAMYLCASSLGQGNQPQHFGDGTRLSIL.

The genes are TRBV14 and TRBJ1-1; 8 bases align to TRBD1. The length of the CDR3 is 16 residues. The V segment lost 0 bases and the J segment 0 bases; nucleotides outside the gene matches: 3. Germline V lookup: CDR1 SGHDN, CDR2 FVKESK. The CDR3 nucleotides are TGTGCCAGCAGCCAAGACAGGGGGCGGGTGAACACTGAAGCTTTCTTT. Residues: CASSQDRGRVNTEAFF.

The V call is TRBV2, the J call TRBJ1-6; perhaps TRBD1 as D (6 bases). CDR1 is SNHLY and CDR2 is FYNNEI in the germline V gene. The length of the CDR3 is 15 residues. V shed 2 bases and J shed 11 bases, with 16 bases lying between them. The CDR3 DNA follows: TGTGCCAGCAGTGAAACAGGGATGAATTTAACACCCCTCCACTTT. It encodes CASSETGMNLTPLHF.

The chain links TRBV6-6 to TRBJ1-6, with 7 bases lining up with TRBD1. The J segment lost 3 bases and the V segment lost 2 bases, leaving 1 base of the junction unmatched. The CDR3 runs 15 residues. The germline gives CDR1 MNHNY, CDR2 SVGAGI (reference sequence). The CDR3 region is CASSYAGGYNSPLHF. The CDR3 DNA follows: TGTGCCAGCAGTTACGCAGGGGGCTATAATTCACCCCTCCACTTT.

This chain connects TRBV5-1 to TRBJ1-1, with 7 bases fitting TRBD1. From germline, CDR1 is SGHRS and CDR2 YFSETQ. This CDR3 is built from 17 residues. V was clipped by 2 bases and J by 3 bases; unmatched bases: 13. The CDR3 nucleotides read TGCGCCAGCAGCTTCGGATCGGGCAGGGGGGTTGACACTGAAGCTTTCTTT. It yields the protein CASSFGSGRGVDTEAFF.

Remarks on this clone: Other nucleotide sequences in the sample specify the same CDR3. V gene TRBV9 combines with J gene TRBJ2-1; a possible D gene is TRBD1 (6 bases). The CDR3 is 16 amino acids. V was cut by 0 bases and J by 0 bases, with 10 bases left in between. Germline CDR1 reads SGDLS; CDR2 reads YYNGEE. This chain's CDR3 is CASSVGGGSSYNEQFF. The CDR3 DNA sequence: TGTGCCAGCAGCGTAGGTGGGGGCTCCTCCTACAATGAGCAGTTCTTC.

J is TRBJ1-1 and V is TRBV4-1, with TRBD1 matching over 7 bases. Looked up from germline, CDR1 is MGHRA and CDR2 is YSYEKL. The CDR3 is 16 residues long. The ends lost 0 bases at V and 8 bases at J; junction bases unmatched: 12. The DNA of the CDR3 is TGCGCCAGCAGCCAAGATCACAACGACAGGGTCGTAGAAGCTTTCTTT. Protein: CASSQDHNDRVVEAFF.

The V call is TRBV10-3, the J call TRBJ1-1; D is unclear. Trimming removed 7 bases from V and 1 base from J, with 4 bases in between. CDR3 length equals 11 residues. Germline CDR1 is ENHRY and CDR2 is SYGVKD. CDR3 bases: TGTGCCATCAAGGGGAACACTGAAGCTTTCTTT. This sequence encodes CAIKGNTEAFF.

This clone has just a few counts. The CDR3 sequence: CASSPDSGGRGETQYF. The CDR3 DNA reads as TGTGCCAGCAGCCCTGATAGCGGGGGGCGAGGAGAGACCCAGTACTTC. This sequence joins TRBV9 and TRBJ2-5, with 10 positions matching TRBD2. With 4 bases clipped from V and 4 bases from J, the junction kept 10 bases outside the gene matches. Germline V gene sequence: CDR1 SGDLS, CDR2 YYNGEE. The CDR3 spans 16 residues.

The chain carries TRBV29-1 and TRBJ1-2, with D uncertain. Germline-derived CDR1 and CDR2 are SQVTM and ANQGSEA. CDR3 length: 12 amino acids. The V gene lost 5 bases and the J gene lost 5 bases, with 12 bases spanning the gap. This CDR3 reads CSVSRPNYGYTF. The CDR3 DNA is TGCAGCGTTAGCAGGCCGAATTATGGCTACACCTTC.

CDR3 in amino acids: CASSAGLSATNEKLFF. The CDR3 DNA reads TGTGCCAGCAGCGCAGGGTTGTCGGCAACTAATGAAAAACTGTTTTTT. The chain couples TRBV9 to TRBJ1-4; D is possibly TRBD1 (5 bases). CDR1 and CDR2 from the germline V gene are SGDLS and YYNGEE. V was clipped by 3 bases and J by 0 bases, with 12 bases between them. The CDR3 sequence is 16 residues long.

The CDR3 DNA reads as TGTGCCATCAGTGACATAGGGCGGGATTCACCCCTCCACTTT. As protein: CAISDIGRDSPLHF. J is TRBJ1-6 and V is TRBV10-3, with D hard to call. Germline V CDR1 and CDR2: ENHRY, SYGVKD. The CDR3 totals 14 residues. Trimming stripped 3 bases from V and 8 bases from J, with 11 bases between.

The table lists this clone with a few counts. The chain's CDR3 is CASSRTFGGARYNEQFF. In nucleotides, the CDR3 is TGTGCCAGCAGCCGAACTTTTGGTGGGGCACGGTACAATGAGCAGTTCTTC. This chain connects TRBV11-2 to TRBJ2-1; tentative D call: TRBD1 (5 bases). The germline V gene has CDR1 SGHAT and CDR2 FQNNGV. With 5 bases removed from V and 4 bases from J, the gap between germline ends came to 21 bases. The CDR3 contains 17 residues.

The V call is TRBV6-5, the J call TRBJ2-1, with D perhaps TRBD2 (5 bases). V was pared by 9 bases and J by 1 base, with 13 bases between. Germline V CDR1 and CDR2: MNHEY, SVGAGI. The CDR3 totals 14 residues. The CDR3 region has the DNA TGTGCCAGTGGGAGACTATCTTCCTACAATGAGCAGTTCTTC. It translates to CASGRLSSYNEQFF.

The chain carries TRBV18 and TRBJ2-5; D remains ambiguous. The CDR3 has 16 residues. The V gene's germline CDR1 is KGHSH and CDR2 LQKENI. Trimming removed 6 bases from V and 2 bases from J, with 19 bases in between. CDR3 coding DNA: TGTGCCAGCTCCCCAGGCATGGCCACCGGGCAAGAGACCCAGTACTTC. It encodes CASSPGMATGQETQYF.

V is TRBV30 and J is TRBJ1-1; 7 bases line up with TRBD1. Per germline, CDR1 GTSNPN and CDR2 SVGIG (reference sequence). The CDR3 extends over 13 amino acids. The CDR3 reads CGGTPDRLAEAFF. Here the CDR3 DNA reads TGTGGAGGGACCCCGGACAGGCTCGCTGAAGCTTTCTTT. The full variable domain, its missing parts supplied by reference TRBV30 and TRBJ1-1, is SQTIHQWPATLVQPVGSPLSLECTVEGTSNPNLYWYRQAAGRGLQLLFYSVGIGQISSEVPQNLSASRPQDRQFILSSKKLLLSDSGFYLCGGTPDRLAEAFFGQGTRLTVV.